The clone carrying this T cell receptor (beta chain) was seen a handful of times. The antigen is undetermined. The record originates from a study of long-term antiretroviral therapy in people with HIV. Study-wide results and limits: Regardless of time point, clones expanded before ART dominated the repertoire.

The CDR3 runs 13 residues. Trimming pared 5 bases from V and 5 bases from J, leaving 12 bases between. Germline assignment: CDR1 MDHEN and CDR2 SYDVKM. This was the immunoSEQ v3.0 assay at survey level. Sequencing set out to capture roughly 40,000-55,000 T-cell genomes per sample. Sequencing used immunoSEQ multiplex PCR; TCRdb keeps in-frame clones, though not all of them. Found here are some 25,000 clones, around 80% of them singletons; the top ten hold roughly 5%. The clonotype originates from a woman aged 25 to 39 with HIV. The J gene is TRBJ1-2, the V gene TRBV28, with TRBD1 as a possible D gene (5 bases). This sample comprised unsorted PBMCs, obtained 1.1 years before starting antiretroviral therapy. This chain's CDR3 is CASSPRTLYGYTF. DNA of the CDR3: TGTGCCAGCAGTCCGAGGACACTGTATGGCTACACCTTC.